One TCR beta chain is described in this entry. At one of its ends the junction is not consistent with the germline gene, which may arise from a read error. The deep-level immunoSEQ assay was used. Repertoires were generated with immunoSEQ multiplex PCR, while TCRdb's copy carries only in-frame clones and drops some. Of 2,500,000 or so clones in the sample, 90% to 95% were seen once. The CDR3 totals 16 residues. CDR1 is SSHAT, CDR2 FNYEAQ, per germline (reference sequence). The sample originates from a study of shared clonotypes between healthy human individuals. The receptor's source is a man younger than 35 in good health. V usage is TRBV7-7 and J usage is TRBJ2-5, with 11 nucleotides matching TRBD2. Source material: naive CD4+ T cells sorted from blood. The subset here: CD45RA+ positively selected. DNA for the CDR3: TGTGCTAGCAGCCGTCGACTAGCGGGGTTCCAAGAGACCCAGTACTTC. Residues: CASSRRLAGFQETQYF.